These 4 T cell receptor beta chains share one sample of origin, sequenced in a study of blood T cell repertoires in COVID-19. Clones were sequenced by immunoSEQ multiplex PCR, and TCRdb holds only the in-frame ones, with some missing. The profile covers about 140,000 clones, with around 73% appearing a single time and 9% to 10% taken by the ten largest. The sequenced sample was peripheral blood. All receptors come from a woman aged 50 to 60 with active or convalescent COVID-19.

V and J are TRBV28 and TRBJ2-7; 8 nucleotides align to TRBD1. Germline V gene lookup returns CDR1 MDHEN and CDR2 SYDVKM. This CDR3 is 14 amino acids long. The V and J ends lost 6 bases and 1 base, in that order; junction bases with no gene match: 5. This CDR3 is CASSLRTGSYEQYF. CDR3 coding DNA: TGTGCCAGCAGCCTCCGGACAGGGTCCTACGAGCAGTACTTC.

The chain employs TRBV7-3 and TRBJ2-3; a weak D match, TRBD1 (6 bases). Germline V gene lookup returns CDR1 SGHTA and CDR2 FQGTGA. V was trimmed by 5 bases and J by 3 bases, leaving 12 bases between them. This CDR3 has 14 residues. CDR3 nucleotide sequence: TGTGCCAGCAGCCCAATGGGGACAACAGATACGCAGTATTTT. As protein: CASSPMGTTDTQYF.

The V and J genes are TRBV7-2 and TRBJ2-7; TRBD1 matches at 9 bases. V was clipped by 5 bases and J by 2 bases; unmatched bases: 7. CDR3 size: 15 residues. Germline V gene sequence: CDR1 SGHTA, CDR2 FQGNSA. CDR3: CASSPSGTGPYEQYF. The CDR3 DNA reads as TGTGCCAGCAGCCCGAGCGGGACAGGGCCCTACGAGCAGTACTTC.

The J gene is TRBJ2-2, the V gene TRBV11-2; 9 bases map to TRBD2. CDR3 size: 15 residues. Unmatched junction bases numbered 4, after V lost 3 bases and J lost 5 bases. Germline assignment: CDR1 SGHAT and CDR2 FQNNGV. The CDR3 nucleotides read TGTGCCAGCAGCTTTGACGCGGGAGGGACCGGGGAGCTGTTTTTT. Amino acids: CASSFDAGGTGELFF.